This TCR beta chain was documented in a study of T cells in Graves' hyperthyroidism and ophthalmopathy. No progression to ophthalmopathy during 18 months of follow-up defined stable disease. Patients with uncontrolled infections, other autoimmune diseases, pregnancy or lactation were excluded. Orbital computed tomography, thyroid ultrasound, serum thyroxine and TRAb, and clinical symptoms together informed the diagnoses. This clonotype was observed a few times. The antigen is unknown. Template material for amplifying TCR beta CDR3 regions consisted of RNA transcripts. TCR CDR3 underwent first-round RT-PCR with the HTBI primer set. TCRdb re-derived calls from the multiplex PCR reads in MiXCR, one entry per CDR3 protein. The data hold a few hundred thousand distinct CDR3 sequences, with roughly 18% observed a single time. Looked up from germline, CDR1 is LGHDT and CDR2 is YNNKEL (reference sequence). This CDR3 spans 16 amino acids. V lost 0 bases and J 5 bases, leaving 16 bases between the germline ends.

Broader study findings: With a median lead of about 6.9 months before onset, the model predicted ophthalmopathy.

V is TRBV3-1 and J is TRBJ2-5; a weak D match, TRBD2 (6 bases). Sequenced material: blood. This sequence originates from a woman between 50 and 59 years old with Graves' hyperthyroidism. The CDR3 DNA is TGTGCCAGCAGCCAAGAGTACCCACGGGGGTGGGAGACCCAGTACTTC. It translates to CASSQEYPRGWETQYF.